The following is a TCR beta chain sequence with its context. This sample was taken from a study of Ad26.COV2.S vaccination and SARS-CoV-2 variants. Treatment indicated: some 20 received Ad26.COV2.S at low or high dose, single or two shots; about 5 received placebo; per-sample allocation not given. Samples analyzed were those drawn on day 63 after the first vaccine or placebo injection. The donor was a Boston adult aged 18-55 years. V gave up 5 bases and J gave up 6 bases, with 15 bases separating them. CDR3 length: 14 residues. From germline, CDR1 is MRHNA and CDR2 SNTAGT. Profiled with immunoSEQ multiplex PCR; TCRdb holds only in-frame clones, not every one. The sample records 200,000 to 250,000 clones, roughly 88% being singletons.

This clonotype was sampled from a person aged 18-65 years who received the Ad26.COV2.S COVID-19 vaccine or a placebo. V usage is TRBV6-4 and J usage is TRBJ2-3; possible D gene TRBD1, 6 bases. The sample consisted of peripheral blood, taken in a trial of Ad26.COV2.S vaccine versus placebo. DNA for the CDR3: TGTGCCAGCAGTAGAGGCAGGGGAGACGATACGCAGTATTTT. Translation: CASSRGRGDDTQYF.